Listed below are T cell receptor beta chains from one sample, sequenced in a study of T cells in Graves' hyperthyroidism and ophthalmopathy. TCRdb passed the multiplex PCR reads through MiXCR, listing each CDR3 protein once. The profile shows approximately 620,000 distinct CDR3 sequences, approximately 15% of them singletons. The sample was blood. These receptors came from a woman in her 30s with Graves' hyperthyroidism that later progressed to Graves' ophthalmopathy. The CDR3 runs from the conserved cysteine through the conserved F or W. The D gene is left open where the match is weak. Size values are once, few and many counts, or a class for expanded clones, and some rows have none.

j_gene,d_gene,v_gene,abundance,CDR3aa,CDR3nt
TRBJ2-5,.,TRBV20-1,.,CSAPPWETQYF,TGCAGTGCTCCCCCCTGGGAGACCCAGTACTTC
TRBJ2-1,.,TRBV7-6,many,CASSLGDSPYNEQFF,TGTGCCAGCAGCTTAGGGGATAGTCCCTACAATGAGCAGTTCTTC
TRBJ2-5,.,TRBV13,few,CASSLGSGLAETQYF,TGTGCCAGCAGCTTAGGTAGCGGCCTGGCTGAAACCCAGTACTTC
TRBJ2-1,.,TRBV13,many,CASTSLSLTEQFF,TGTGCCAGCACCTCCTTGTCTTTGACTGAGCAGTTCTTC
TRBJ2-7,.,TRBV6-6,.,CASSYSEGVGNYEQYF,TGTGCCAGCAGTTACTCGGAGGGGGTCGGGAACTACGAGCAGTACTTC
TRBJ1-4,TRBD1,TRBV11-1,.,CASSLAQERTGVNEKLFF,TGTGCCAGCAGCTTAGCGCAGGAGAGGACAGGCGTTAATGAAAAACTGTTTTTT
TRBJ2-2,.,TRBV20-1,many,CSAREFGDTGELFF,TGCAGTGCTAGAGAATTTGGGGACACCGGGGAGCTGTTTTTT
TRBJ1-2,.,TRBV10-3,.,CAISGREGQAGYTF,TGTGCCATCAGTGGCAGAGAGGGGCAGGCCGGCTACACCTTC
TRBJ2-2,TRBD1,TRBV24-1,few,CATSEATGGPGELFF,TGTGCCACCAGTGAGGCAACAGGGGGCCCCGGGGAGCTGTTTTTT
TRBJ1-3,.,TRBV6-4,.,CASFHPDRNSGNTIYF,TGTGCCAGCTTCCACCCGGACAGAAACTCTGGAAACACCATATATTTT
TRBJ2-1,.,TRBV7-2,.,CASSQEALNEQFF,TGTGCCAGCAGCCAAGAAGCTCTTAATGAGCAGTTCTTC
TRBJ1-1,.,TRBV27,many,CASSSMNTEAFF,TGTGCCAGCAGCTCAATGAACACTGAAGCTTTCTTT
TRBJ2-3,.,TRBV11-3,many,CASSLVQSTDTQYF,TGTGCCAGCAGCTTAGTACAGAGCACAGATACGCAGTATTTT
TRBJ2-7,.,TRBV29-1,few,CSVQREPRNEQYF,TGCAGCGTTCAAAGGGAACCCAGAAACGAGCAGTACTTC
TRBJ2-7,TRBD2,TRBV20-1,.,CSAGRTSTPYEQYF,TGCAGTGCTGGAAGGACTAGCACCCCCTACGAGCAGTACTTC
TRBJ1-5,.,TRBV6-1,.,CASSPQPVHQPQHF,TGTGCCAGCAGTCCCCAGCCCGTCCATCAGCCCCAGCATTTT
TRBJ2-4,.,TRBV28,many,CASRSGSEGLLLQYF,TGTGCCAGCAGGTCGGGCAGCGAAGGACTGCTTCTTCAGTACTTC
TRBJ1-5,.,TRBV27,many,CASSLVWADQPQHF,TGTGCCAGCAGTTTGGTTTGGGCCGATCAGCCCCAGCATTTT
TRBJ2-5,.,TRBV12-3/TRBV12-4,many,CASSFRETQYF,TGTGCCAGCAGTTTTAGAGAGACCCAGTACTTC
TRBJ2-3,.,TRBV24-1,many,CAVRDRLTDTQYF,TGTGCCGTCCGGGACCGACTCACAGATACGCAGTATTTT
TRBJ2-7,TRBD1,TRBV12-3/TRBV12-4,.,CASSLRTGYGQYF,TGTGCCAGCAGTTTGAGGACAGGGTACGGGCAGTACTTC
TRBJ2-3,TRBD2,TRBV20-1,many,CSARELAGGAQYF,TGCAGTGCTAGGGAACTAGCGGGAGGGGCGCAGTATTTT
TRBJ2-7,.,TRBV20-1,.,CSAEASYEQYF,TGCAGTGCGGAAGCCTCCTACGAGCAGTACTTC
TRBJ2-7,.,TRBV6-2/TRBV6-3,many,CASSYPAYEQYF,TGTGCCAGCAGTTACCCAGCGTACGAGCAGTACTTC
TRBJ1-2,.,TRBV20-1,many,CSARPGSGNGYTF,TGCAGTGCTAGACCTGGCTCGGGGAATGGCTACACCTTC
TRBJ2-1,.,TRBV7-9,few,CASSSRGVAVNIYNEQFF,TGTGCCAGCAGCTCCCGGGGAGTCGCGGTAAACATATACAATGAGCAGTTCTTC